The T cell receptor (beta chain) under discussion was sequenced for a study of CD8 T cells in ankylosing spondylitis (dated by TCRdb to the late 2010s). For the study in its entirety: The study set out to find disease-linked TCR variants by profiling T cell receptor beta repertoires in ankylosing spondylitis patients and healthy donors. The full study cohort was made up of about 24 ankylosing spondylitis patients and 95 to 130 healthy donors. Samples of peripheral blood were taken, and for ankylosing spondylitis patients, synovial fluid was collected as well. What the study reported, not specific to this receptor: According to the report, matched synovial fluid samples from ankylosing spondylitis patients were significantly enriched for the disease-linked clones. In peripheral blood, the disease-linked clones were found at relatively low frequencies and had a CD8+ phenotype. Blood from ankylosing spondylitis patients appeared to be characterized by a TCR beta motif composed of eight or nine highly homologous amino acid variants. Some motif variants were previously reported in synovial fluid and blood of reactive arthritis patients, suggesting common disease-initiation mechanisms.

Unmatched junction bases come to 3, with V trimmed by 1 base and J by 0 bases. Via the germline V gene, CDR1 is LGHNA and CDR2 YSLEER. There are 17 amino acids in the CDR3, from cysteine to phenylalanine inclusive. The kept DNA is CDR3 alone, 51 bases in frame from the first base. Worth noting for this clonotype: No antigen is known for it. Nothing much larger sits one base from this clone, and base qualities are not available.

Sequencing used an Illumina HiSeq 2500. Quantitative 5'-RACE with molecular barcodes was used to prepare TCR beta libraries. Per the authors' processing: To identify disease-linked TCR variants, a new computational method was used, one built on a probabilistic model of VDJ rearrangement. TCRdb passed the public sequencing reads through fastp at Q25 and MiXCR, retaining productive beta sequences. Each entry is one CDR3 protein sequence, shown with its most common DNA and genes. TCRdb, rather than the study authors, made the V and J calls. Counted in this sample were fewer than 250,000 distinct CDR3 sequences; approximately 20% of them appeared once. The ten largest make up roughly 46% of the sample.

This TCR was sampled from a male donor with ankylosing spondylitis. Sequencing input: blood, either unsorted or a sorted T cell fraction (not recorded which). In this chain, TRBV4-3 is recombined with TRBJ2-1, with TRBD2 identical over 10 junction bases. The CDR3 reads as follows: CASSQVASGSSYNEQFF. The bases are TGCGCCAGCAGCCAAGTGGCTAGCGGGAGCTCCTACAATGAGCAGTTCTTC.